Given below is one T cell receptor beta chain in context. Antigen: not known. The data were obtained in a study of cytomegalovirus exposure and HLA in healthy donors. Findings and caveats of the study: One variant, a missense change in DCLRE1C, was linked in a later analysis to TCR beta V- and J-gene trimming.

Deletions cut 4 bases from V and 1 base from J, with 20 bases between. The CDR3 length is 17 residues. Germline assignment: CDR1 SGHNT and CDR2 YYREEE (reference sequence). Vbeta (60) and Jbeta (13) primers were used in the PCR. Clones were read by immunoSEQ multiplex PCR, and TCRdb kept only the in-frame ones, dropping some. The repertoire holds approximately 210,000 clones, with around 86% as singletons. Sequencing input: PBMCs. The J gene is TRBJ1-1, the V gene TRBV5-4; D gene ambiguous. This TCR derives from a woman aged 50 to 60 in good health and CMV-seropositive. The CDR3 loop is CASSGKAPTGENTEAFF. CDR3 in DNA: TGTGCCAGCAGCGGGAAAGCCCCGACGGGAGAGAACACTGAAGCTTTCTTT.